The entry that follows covers one T cell receptor beta chain sequence. Some clones are missing from TCRdb's copy, which holds only in-frame ones; the method was immunoSEQ multiplex PCR. This sample has about 32,000 clones, with 82% found just once. This sample was included in a study of sequential checkpoint blockade in melanoma. V was pared by 5 bases and J by 7 bases, with 12 bases between. The germline V gene has CDR1 SGHVS and CDR2 FNYEAQ. The CDR3 is 12 amino acids. The treatment is: randomized to nivolumab then ipilimumab (arm A) or the reverse (arm B). Live CD3+CD8+ CD19− CD56− cells were sorted from PBMCs.

Material: CD8+ T cells sorted from blood (inferred from file names), obtained from a patient given nivolumab and ipilimumab in sequence. The TCR originated in a human donor with melanoma. The rearrangement uses TRBV7-6 and TRBJ2-7; D is undetermined. In nucleotides, the CDR3 is TGTGCCAGCAGCCCAGGATTTCGGGAGCAGTACTTC. Its translation is CASSPGFREQYF. Supplemented by reference TRBV7-6 and TRBJ2-7, the full variable domain reads GAGVSQSPRYKVTKRGQDVALRCDPISGHVSLYWYRQALGQGPEFLTYFNYEAQQDKSGLPNDRFSAERPEGSISTLTIQRTEQRDSAMYRCASSPGFREQYFGPGTRLTVT.